The 25 T cell receptor beta chains listed next were all sequenced from one sample in a study of read filtering for tumor transcriptome and immune sequencing. This library used about 400 ng RNA and molecular barcoded adaptors spanning alpha/delta and beta/gamma chains. TCRdb itself ran the reads through MiXCR, one entry per CDR3 protein. The data contain 11,000 to 15,000 distinct CDR3 sequences, 20% of them singletons. Sequences were obtained from a population of CD138-negative cells sorted from bone marrow. These receptors came from a donor aged 40 or over with multiple myeloma.

The chain recombines TRBV12-3 or TRBV12-4 with TRBJ2-2, with D perhaps TRBD2 (6 bases). This CDR3 comprises 15 residues. Trimming stripped 3 bases from V and 8 bases from J, with 16 bases between. The CDR3 DNA is TGTGCCAGCAGTTTGGGCCAGGGTGGGACTGGGGAGCTGTTTTTT. Its protein product is CASSLGQGGTGELFF.

This clonotype appeared a few times. The rearrangement joins TRBV11-2 to TRBJ2-7, with 13 bases fitting TRBD2. V trimming: 3 bases; J trimming: 3 bases; junction bases outside the gene matches: 8. This CDR3 region has 17 residues. Germline values: CDR1 SGHAT, CDR2 FQNNGV. The CDR3 protein is CASSLPGTSGISYEQYF. The CDR3 bases are TGTGCCAGCAGCTTGCCCGGGACTAGCGGGATAAGCTACGAGCAGTACTTC.

The sample holds many counts of this clonotype. The chain has TRBV21-1 and TRBJ2-2; no check of the table's D call, TRBD1, against the DNA was made. TRBV21-1 is given as a pseudogene. This CDR3 region has 16 residues. In DNA, the CDR3 is TGTGCCAGCAGCATCCGGGACAGGAGGAATTTCGGGGAGCTGTTTTTT. Translated: CASSIRDRRNFGELFF.

This clonotype was counted a single time. At one end the junction does not follow the germline gene, possibly because of a read error. V usage is TRBV5-8 and J usage is TRBJ1-4, with 8 bases that match TRBD1. The CDR3 covers 16 residues. CDR1 is SGHTS and CDR2 is YDEGEE in the germline V gene. The CDR3 sequence is CVSSLGQGVSGEKLFF. Written as DNA, the CDR3 is TGTGTCAGCAGCTTAGGACAGGGAGTGTCCGGTGAGAAACTGTTTTTT.

This clonotype was seen a few times. This chain's CDR3 is CASSLASSGLAGADTQYF. The CDR3 nucleotides are TGCGCCAGCAGCTTGGCTTCCTCGGGACTAGCGGGGGCGGATACGCAGTATTTT. The chain carries TRBV5-1 and TRBJ2-3, with TRBD2 identical over 14 bases. V trimming: 0 bases; J trimming: 6 bases; junction bases outside the gene matches: 9. The CDR3 length is 18 residues. The germline CDR1 and CDR2 sequences are SGHRS and YFSETQ.

This clonotype turned up a few times. This is likely an artifact of a read error, given a far larger clone one base away. The chain couples TRBV6-1 to TRBJ2-2, with 7 bases identical to TRBD1. Per germline, CDR1 MNHNS and CDR2 SASEGT. The V and J ends lost 8 bases and 2 bases, in that order; junction bases with no gene match: 14. This CDR3 is 17 amino acids long. The CDR3 protein is CASRFRSGQLNTGELFF. The CDR3 coding sequence is TGTGCCAGCCGTTTCAGGTCGGGACAGCTTAACACCGGGGAGCTGTTTTTT.

The count of this clonotype is one. The chain couples TRBV16 to TRBJ2-3, with unresolved D. Per the germline V gene, CDR1 is KGHSY and CDR2 is FQNENV. There are 12 residues in the CDR3. Trimming cost V 8 bases and J 4 bases, with 10 bases left between them. CDR3 nucleotides: TGTGCCAGCCCATCCAGTTCAGATACGCAGTATTTT. Translating it yields CASPSSSDTQYF.

The rearrangement links TRBV5-4 to TRBJ2-1; the D gene could be TRBD1 or TRBD2 (5 bases each). The V end was cut by 6 bases, the J end by 5 bases, with 15 bases between. Germline lookup yields CDR1 SGHNT and CDR2 YYREEE (reference sequence). The CDR3 runs 14 residues. CDR3 protein: CASMRDEKNNEQFF. The CDR3 nucleotides read TGTGCCAGCATGAGGGACGAAAAAAACAATGAGCAGTTCTTC.

This clonotype has more than one count but fewer than ten. This sequence joins TRBV6-1 and TRBJ1-5; D is unclear. Germline V gene sequence: CDR1 MNHNS, CDR2 SASEGT. V was clipped by 2 bases and J by 2 bases, with 10 bases between them. CDR3 length equals 15 residues. The CDR3 protein is CASSESANRNQPQHF. The DNA of the CDR3 is TGTGCCAGCAGTGAATCCGCCAACCGCAATCAGCCCCAGCATTTT.

This clonotype was found a few times. The chain has TRBV7-3 and TRBJ2-1; D is ambiguous. Germline lookup yields CDR1 SGHTA and CDR2 FQGTGA. The CDR3 has 12 amino acids. V dropped 5 bases and J dropped 7 bases, with 9 bases sitting between them. This CDR3 is CASSMDLNEQFF. The CDR3 DNA follows: TGTGCCAGCAGCATGGACCTAAATGAGCAGTTCTTC.

As to this clonotype: It may be a read error: a sequence one base away is much more abundant. The rearrangement uses TRBV20-1 and TRBJ1-2; the D gene is possibly TRBD1 (5 bases). Deletions cut 6 bases from V and 6 bases from J, with 14 bases between. Germline loops: CDR1 DFQATT, CDR2 SNEGSKA (reference sequence). The CDR3 spans 12 residues. The CDR3 DNA reads as TGCAGTGCCAGGGCGTCTGCCAATGGCTACACCTTC. Translating it yields CSARASANGYTF.

For this clonotype: This could be a read error, since a much larger clone is one nucleotide away. V is TRBV7-8 and J is TRBJ2-1, with D maybe TRBD1 (5 bases). The CDR3 contains 15 residues. V shed 3 bases and J shed 1 base, with 10 bases lying between them. Germline lookup yields CDR1 SGHVS and CDR2 FQNEAQ. DNA of the CDR3: TGTGCCAGCAGCTTTCAAGGGGAATCCTACAATGAGCAGTTCTTC. Residues: CASSFQGESYNEQFF.

This clonotype has at least ten counts. V and J are TRBV6-1 and TRBJ2-1; TRBD1 aligns across 10 bases. Germline CDR1 is MNHNS and CDR2 is SASEGT. The CDR3 length is 14 residues. The junction had 7 bases not matched to a gene; V was cut back by 6 bases and J by 8 bases. The CDR3, as DNA: TGTGCCAGCAGGGGGACAGGGGCGAGGGATGAGCAGTTCTTC. Translating it yields CASRGTGARDEQFF.

This clonotype was seen a few times. An end of the junction differs from the germline gene, which may be a read error. The genes are TRBV27 and TRBJ2-7, with 9 bases lining up with TRBD1. Germline V gives CDR1 MNHEY, CDR2 SMNVEV (reference sequence). The CDR3 has 15 amino acids. Here the CDR3 DNA reads TGTGCCAGCAGTTTAGGGACAGGGCTAACCTACGAGCAGTGCTTC. Translated: CASSLGTGLTYEQCF.

The genes are TRBV9 and TRBJ2-1, with TRBD1 matching over 7 bases. The CDR3 spans 14 residues. Germline CDR1 and CDR2: SGDLS and YYNGEE. The CDR3 region is CARGQDSRGNEQFF. CDR3 bases: TGTGCGCGCGGACAGGACTCACGTGGCAATGAGCAGTTCTTC.

This clonotype has at least ten counts. The chain joins TRBV12-5 to TRBJ2-1; 8 nucleotides match TRBD2. CDR1 and CDR2 (germline): LGHNT, FRNRAP. V gave up 6 bases and J gave up 6 bases; unmatched junction bases: 13. The CDR3 runs 16 residues. DNA for the CDR3: TGTGCTAGTGGCCCCGGGGGGAGCGGGAGATTCAATGAGCAGTTCTTC. Its protein product is CASGPGGSGRFNEQFF.

The chain is built from TRBV5-8 and TRBJ2-3, with 8 nucleotides matching TRBD2. The CDR3 sequence is 17 residues long. From germline, CDR1 is SGHTS and CDR2 YDEGEE. Trimming at V came to 1 base and at J to 0 bases, leaving 7 bases not matched to a gene. Here the CDR3 DNA reads TGTGCCAGCAGCTTGACGGGAGGGCCTCTTAGCACAGATACGCAGTATTTT. This translates into CASSLTGGPLSTDTQYF. The full variable domain, its missing parts supplied by reference TRBV5-8 and TRBJ2-3, is EAGVTQSPTHLIKTRGQQATLRCSPISGHTSVYWYQQALGLGLQFLLWYDEGEERNRGNFPPRFSGRQFPNYSSELNVNALELEDSALYLCASSLTGGPLSTDTQYFGPGTRLTVL.

There are a few counts of this clonotype. A much larger clone differs by one base, so this may be a read error. The genes are TRBV5-5 and TRBJ2-1; D is undetermined. The germline V gene has CDR1 SGHKS and CDR2 YYEKEE (reference sequence). CDR3 length: 15 amino acids. CDR3 protein: CASIPPDVTYSEQFF. CDR3 DNA sequence: TGTGCCAGCATCCCTCCGGACGTTACCTACAGTGAGCAGTTCTTC.

At least ten counts were recorded for this clonotype. The chain carries TRBV4-1 and TRBJ2-7; maybe TRBD2 (7 bases). This CDR3 has 14 residues. Germline V gene sequence: CDR1 MGHRA, CDR2 YSYEKL. V gave up 4 bases and J gave up 4 bases, with 14 bases separating them. CDR3 amino acids: CASSPRGAGYEQYF. In DNA, the CDR3 is TGCGCCAGCAGCCCCCGGGGGGCGGGGTACGAGCAGTACTTC.

This clonotype was counted ten times or more. The chain recombines TRBV12-3 or TRBV12-4 with TRBJ1-1; the match to TRBD1 covers 7 bases. V was pared by 4 bases and J by 10 bases, with 3 bases of the junction left unmatched. The CDR3 consists of 11 residues. The CDR3 here is CASSYRGPAFF. CDR3 nucleotide sequence: TGTGCCAGCAGTTACAGGGGACCAGCTTTCTTT.

This clonotype was found a few times. The J gene is TRBJ2-5, the V gene TRBV6-6; no clear D. Germline V gene lookup returns CDR1 MNHNY and CDR2 SVGAGI (reference sequence). This CDR3 has 13 amino acids. The germline V and J ends were trimmed by 5 bases and 5 bases, with 12 bases remaining between them. The CDR3 reads CASSLQPGETQYF. CDR3 in DNA: TGTGCCAGCAGTCTCCAGCCAGGCGAGACCCAGTACTTC.

This clonotype was detected ten times or more. The J gene is TRBJ2-7, the V gene TRBV20-1; 7 bases align to TRBD2. The germline gives CDR1 DFQATT, CDR2 SNEGSKA (reference sequence). The CDR3 sequence is 14 residues long. Germline trimming cut 6 bases from V and 2 bases from J; bases unmatched to any gene: 10. CDR3 DNA sequence: TGCAGTGCCCCAGCCCCGAGCGGGGCCTACGAGCAGTACTTC. It codes for CSAPAPSGAYEQYF.

The sample holds many counts of this clonotype. The J gene is TRBJ2-7, the V gene TRBV2, with a possible D match to TRBD2 (6 bases). CDR3 length equals 15 residues. Germline loops: CDR1 SNHLY, CDR2 FYNNEI. Between the trimmed V and J ends, which lost 4 bases and 2 bases, there was a span of 15 bases. The CDR3 reads CASSGGSSVTYEQYF. CDR3 sequence (DNA): TGTGCCAGCAGTGGCGGGTCTAGCGTCACCTACGAGCAGTACTTC.

With respect to this clonotype: Here the CDR3 omits its conserved ending phenylalanine or tryptophan, so a read error is the likely source. The gene calls are TRBV4-1 and TRBJ2-1; TRBD2 agrees at 7 bases. This CDR3 spans 16 amino acids. J gave up 8 bases and V 1 base, and 11 bases lay outside the gene matches. CDR1 and CDR2 (germline): MGHRA, YSYEKL. The CDR3 DNA follows: TGCGCCAGCAGCCAAGTTGGGGGAGGGAGGTACGATGAGCAGTTCTCC. Encoded protein: CASSQVGGGRYDEQFS.

As for this clonotype: An end of the junction does not agree with germline; a read error may underlie this. This rearrangement joins TRBV5-1 to TRBJ1-1, with 9 bases fitting TRBD1. Germline V CDR1 and CDR2: SGHRS, YFSETQ. The CDR3 covers 15 residues. The CDR3 DNA reads TGCGCCAGCAGCTTTCAGACAGGGGGGAACACTGAAGCTTCCTTT. Amino acids: CASSFQTGGNTEASF.